This is a list of T cell receptor beta chains from one sample in a study of shared clonotypes between healthy human individuals. Libraries were prepared by immunoSEQ multiplex PCR; TCRdb keeps only in-frame clonotypes and omits some of them. The sample holds about 2 million clones, approximately 95% seen once. The sample was naive CD4+ T cells sorted from blood. The receptors were sampled from a man aged 18 to 29 in good health. Each CDR3 is given with its conserved first and last residue. The D gene is left open where the match is weak. Only part of the rows carry a size: once, few, many, or a class if the clone is expanded.

clone_size,j_call,v_call,d_call,cdr3_aa,cdr3_nt
.,TRBJ2-7,TRBV6-6,.,CASSSTVSYEQYF,TGTGCCAGCAGTTCGACGGTTTCCTACGAGCAGTACTTC
.,TRBJ1-5,TRBV6-6,.,CASRARQINQPQHF,TGTGCCAGCAGGGCCAGACAAATCAATCAGCCCCAGCATTTT
.,TRBJ2-5,TRBV28,.,CASSDLARETQYF,TGTGCCAGCAGTGATCTAGCGAGGGAGACCCAGTACTTC
.,TRBJ1-6,TRBV6-1,.,CASSVLQSTYNSPLHF,TGTGCCAGCAGTGTATTGCAATCTACCTATAATTCACCCCTCCACTTT
once,TRBJ2-7,TRBV19,TRBD2,CATSGSLYEQYF,TGTGCCACTAGCGGGAGTTTATACGAGCAGTACTTC
.,TRBJ1-3,TRBV4-1,.,CASSQQRTSSGNTIYF,TGCGCCAGCAGCCAACAGAGGACAAGCTCTGGAAACACCATATATTTT
.,TRBJ2-5,TRBV5-5,.,CASSLVLHQETQYF,TGTGCCAGCAGCTTGGTACTGCACCAAGAGACCCAGTACTTC
.,TRBJ2-7,TRBV6-1,.,CASSENRAREQYF,TGTGCCAGCAGTGAGAACCGAGCGAGAGAGCAGTACTTC
.,TRBJ1-2,TRBV6-6,.,CASITNYGYTF,TGTGCCAGCATCACAAACTATGGCTACACCTTC
.,TRBJ2-1,TRBV7-7,.,CASSLSALFGEQFF,TGTGCTAGCAGCTTAAGTGCCTTGTTCGGCGAGCAGTTCTTC
.,TRBJ2-7,TRBV7-9,.,CASSPGRTYSYEQYF,TGTGCCAGCAGCCCCGGGCGGACCTACTCCTACGAGCAGTACTTC
.,TRBJ1-5,TRBV10-3,.,CAISVLEHVLF,TGTGCCATCAGTGTACTAGAACACGTACTTTTT
.,TRBJ2-5,TRBV11-2,TRBD2,CASSFNLGLAGEETQYF,TGTGCCAGCAGCTTTAACCTCGGACTAGCGGGTGAAGAGACCCAGTACTTC
.,TRBJ1-2,TRBV13,.,CASSSLIRLGYTF,TGTGCCAGCAGCTCACTCATTAGATTAGGCTACACCTTC
.,TRBJ2-7,TRBV18,.,CASSPEGAGEQYF,TGTGCCAGCTCACCAGAAGGGGCGGGCGAGCAGTACTTC
.,TRBJ2-5,TRBV30,.,CAWSLTDGETQYF,TGTGCCTGGAGTTTGACAGACGGGGAGACCCAGTACTTC
.,TRBJ1-2,TRBV5-1,TRBD1,CASSLSGTGSGYTF,TGCGCCAGCAGCTTGTCCGGGACAGGGTCCGGCTACACCTTC
.,TRBJ1-5,TRBV10-1,.,CASSEGTGNQPQHF,TGCGCCAGCAGTGAGGGGACGGGCAATCAGCCCCAGCATTTT
.,TRBJ1-5,TRBV6-1,.,CASREDSGSQPQHF,TGTGCCAGCAGAGAGGACAGTGGATCTCAGCCCCAGCATTTT
.,TRBJ2-5,TRBV18,TRBD1,CASSPAGQGKGETQYF,TGTGCCAGCTCACCTGCTGGACAGGGAAAGGGGGAGACCCAGTACTTC
.,TRBJ2-1,TRBV7-2,TRBD2,CASSWLAGGINEQFF,TGTGCCAGCAGCTGGCTAGCGGGGGGTATCAATGAGCAGTTCTTC
.,TRBJ1-5,TRBV5-4,.,CASSPRFRDGQPQHF,TGTGCCAGCAGTCCCCGTTTTAGGGATGGTCAGCCCCAGCATTTT
.,TRBJ1-2,TRBV5-1,.,CASSSSGQSDGYTF,TGCGCCAGCAGCTCGTCAGGACAGTCGGATGGCTACACCTTC
.,TRBJ1-5,TRBV6-5,.,CASSPSHWSNQPQHF,TGTGCCAGCAGCCCCAGTCATTGGAGCAATCAGCCCCAGCATTTT
.,TRBJ2-7,TRBV28,.,CASSSSTFEQYF,TGTGCCAGCAGTTCTTCCACTTTCGAGCAGTACTTC
.,TRBJ1-4,TRBV2,TRBD1,CASSEDRGNEKLFF,TGTGCCAGCAGTGAGGACAGGGGAAATGAAAAACTGTTTTTT
.,TRBJ2-1,TRBV6-5,TRBD1,CASSYPRTGRPGEQFF,TGTGCCAGCAGTTACCCTCGGACAGGGCGGCCGGGTGAGCAGTTCTTC
.,TRBJ2-7,TRBV27,.,CASSPLDWVRGEQYF,TGTGCCAGCAGCCCTCTCGATTGGGTCCGAGGCGAGCAGTACTTC
.,TRBJ1-6,TRBV14,.,CASSQGVLTSPLHF,TGTGCCAGCAGCCAGGGGGTCTTGACATCACCCCTCCACTTT
once,TRBJ2-7,TRBV11-2,.,CASRIAGGGSYEQYF,TGTGCCAGCAGGATAGCAGGGGGAGGCTCCTACGAGCAGTACTTC
.,TRBJ2-6,TRBV5-1,.,CASSLVPVSGANVLTF,TGCGCCAGCAGCTTGGTTCCAGTCTCTGGGGCCAACGTCCTGACTTTC
.,TRBJ2-7,TRBV10-1,TRBD2,CASSEGAGRYDEQYF,TGCGCCAGCAGTGAGGGAGCGGGAAGGTATGACGAGCAGTACTTC
once,TRBJ1-3,TRBV10-1,.,CASSESGSSGNTIYF,TGCGCCAGCAGTGAGTCGGGCTCTTCTGGAAACACCATATATTTT
.,TRBJ1-4,TRBV10-2,.,CASSEIGATNEKLFF,TGCGCCAGCAGTGAGATCGGGGCAACTAATGAAAAACTGTTTTTT
.,TRBJ1-1,TRBV5-5,.,CASSSRWEAFF,TGTGCCAGCAGCTCGAGGTGGGAAGCTTTCTTT
.,TRBJ2-1,TRBV7-2,.,CASSLAAGSSYNEQFF,TGTGCCAGCAGCTTGGCCGCGGGGAGCTCCTACAATGAGCAGTTCTTC
.,TRBJ2-2,TRBV7-9,TRBD2,CASTQAGAGTGELFF,TGTGCCAGCACCCAAGCGGGAGCGGGGACCGGGGAGCTGTTTTTT
.,TRBJ2-7,TRBV5-1,.,CASSLAGAGVSYEQYF,TGCGCCAGCAGCTTAGCTGGGGCAGGGGTGTCCTACGAGCAGTACTTC
.,TRBJ2-7,TRBV28,TRBD1,CASIPPVRTGNHEQYF,TGTGCCAGCATCCCCCCGGTTCGGACAGGGAATCACGAGCAGTACTTC
.,TRBJ1-3,TRBV5-1,.,CASRASFSGNTIYF,TGCGCCAGCAGAGCCAGCTTCTCTGGAAACACCATATATTTT
.,TRBJ1-2,TRBV6-5,TRBD1,CASSSPDRGYGYTF,TGTGCCAGCAGTTCCCCGGACAGGGGGTATGGCTACACCTTC
.,TRBJ2-7,TRBV25-1,.,CASSDSWTPSYEQYF,TGTGCCAGCAGTGACAGTTGGACCCCCTCCTACGAGCAGTACTTC
.,TRBJ2-3,TRBV5-6,TRBD1,CASSSDRVLTYTDTQYF,TGTGCCAGCAGCTCCGACAGGGTCCTTACTTACACAGATACGCAGTATTTT
.,TRBJ1-1,TRBV5-1,TRBD1,CASSISSGTGPEAFF,TGCGCCAGCAGCATATCCTCCGGGACAGGGCCTGAAGCTTTCTTT
.,TRBJ1-4,TRBV19,TRBD1,CASSNRQGRNEKLFF,TGTGCCAGTTCGAACCGACAGGGTAGGAATGAAAAACTGTTTTTT
.,TRBJ2-7,TRBV6-5,TRBD2,CASRYLAGSHEQYF,TGTGCCAGCAGGTACTTAGCGGGATCCCACGAGCAGTACTTC
.,TRBJ1-2,TRBV27,TRBD1,CASSLIFQGGEGYTF,TGTGCCAGCAGTTTAATCTTCCAGGGGGGAGAGGGCTACACCTTC
.,TRBJ2-7,TRBV6-1,TRBD1,CASSVVRGYEQYF,TGTGCCAGCAGTGTTGTCAGGGGGTACGAGCAGTACTTC
.,TRBJ1-3,TRBV10-1,.,CASSPGRGSGNTIYF,TGCGCCAGCAGCCCGGGCAGGGGCTCTGGAAACACCATATATTTT
.,TRBJ1-2,TRBV7-9,TRBD1,CASSSPRGQGYGYTF,TGTGCCAGCAGCTCACCCAGGGGGCAAGGGTATGGCTACACCTTC
.,TRBJ2-5,TRBV7-2,.,CASSASVQQETQYF,TGTGCCAGCAGCGCATCAGTACAGCAAGAGACCCAGTACTTC
.,TRBJ1-5,TRBV7-8,TRBD1,CASSWGQGAGQPQHF,TGTGCCAGCAGCTGGGGACAGGGGGCCGGTCAGCCCCAGCATTTT
.,TRBJ1-2,TRBV5-1,TRBD1,CASSVTGENYGYTF,TGCGCCAGCAGCGTCACAGGGGAGAACTATGGCTACACCTTC